This T cell receptor beta chain was sequenced during a study of T cell responses to AZD1222 COVID-19 vaccine. Findings of the study overall: Repertoires in all cases were sampled only once the peak T cell response had passed. Following two doses of AZD1222, Spike-specific TCR breadth and depth rose. A reported finding is that nearly half of spike-specific TCRs target unmutated variant regions.

With respect to this clone: Its specificity is not known.

The method was immunoSEQ multiplex PCR; TCRdb's version includes in-frame clones alone and lacks a portion of them. This table holds some 140,000 clones, roughly 87% found once. CDR1 is DFQATT, CDR2 SNEGSKA, per germline (reference sequence). With 3 bases removed from V and 2 bases from J, the gap between germline ends came to 10 bases. The CDR3 sequence is 13 residues long. This sequence originates from an adult who received the AZD1222 COVID-19 vaccine. V gene TRBV20-1 combines with J gene TRBJ1-2; no clear D. This sample comprised peripheral blood, obtained 28 days after the second AZD1222 dose. The CDR3, as DNA: TGCAGTGCTAGTCCGGCGACGAACTATGGCTACACCTTC. Translation: CSASPATNYGYTF.